The clone carrying this T cell receptor beta chain was observed a single time. The sample comes from a study of cytomegalovirus exposure and HLA in healthy donors. This PCR relied on a set of 60 Vbeta primers and 13 Jbeta primers. Profiled with immunoSEQ multiplex PCR; TCRdb holds only in-frame clones, not every one. The sample lists about 130,000 clones, roughly 70% occurring once. Germline V gene lookup returns CDR1 MRHNA and CDR2 SNTAGT. The CDR3 extends over 14 amino acids. V lost 2 bases and J lost 1, with 8 bases in between. This sequence joins TRBV6-4 and TRBJ1-1; tentative D call: TRBD1 (6 bases). Material: PBMCs. This clonotype was sampled from a man in his forties in good health and CMV-seropositive. The CDR3 DNA is TGTGCCAGCAGTGACGGGACACCGAACACTGAAGCTTTCTTT. Protein product: CASSDGTPNTEAFF.